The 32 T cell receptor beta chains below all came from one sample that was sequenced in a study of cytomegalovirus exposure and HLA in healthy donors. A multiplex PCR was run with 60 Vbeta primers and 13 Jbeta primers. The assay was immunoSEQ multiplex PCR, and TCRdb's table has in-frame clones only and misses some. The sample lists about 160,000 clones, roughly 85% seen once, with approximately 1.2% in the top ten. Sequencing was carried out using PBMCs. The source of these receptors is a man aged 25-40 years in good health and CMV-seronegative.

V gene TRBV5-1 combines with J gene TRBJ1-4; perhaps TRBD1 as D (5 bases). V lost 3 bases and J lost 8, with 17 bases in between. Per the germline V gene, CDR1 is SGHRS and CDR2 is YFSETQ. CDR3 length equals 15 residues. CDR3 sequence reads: CASSSNAGFEEKLFF. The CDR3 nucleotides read TGCGCCAGCAGCTCGAATGCAGGGTTCGAAGAAAAACTGTTTTTT.

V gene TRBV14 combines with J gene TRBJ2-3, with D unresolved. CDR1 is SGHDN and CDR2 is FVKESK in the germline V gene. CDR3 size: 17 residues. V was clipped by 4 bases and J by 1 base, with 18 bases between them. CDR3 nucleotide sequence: TGTGCCAGCAGCCCCTTTATGGTGGGCGTCGGCACAGATACGCAGTATTTT. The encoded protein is CASSPFMVGVGTDTQYF.

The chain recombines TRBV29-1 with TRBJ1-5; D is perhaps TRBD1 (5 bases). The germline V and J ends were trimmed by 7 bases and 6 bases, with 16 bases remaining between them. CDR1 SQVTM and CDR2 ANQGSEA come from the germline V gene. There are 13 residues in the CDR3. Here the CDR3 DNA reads TGCAGCGGGGCGGGAGGGGTTGGTCAGCCCCAGCATTTT. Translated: CSGAGGVGQPQHF.

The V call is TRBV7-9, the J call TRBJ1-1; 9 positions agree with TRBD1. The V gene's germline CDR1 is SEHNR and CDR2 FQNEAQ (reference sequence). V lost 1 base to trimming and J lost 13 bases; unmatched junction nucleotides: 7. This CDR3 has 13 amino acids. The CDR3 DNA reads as TGTGCCAGCAGCTTAGAAGGGACAGGGATAGGTTTCTTT. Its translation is CASSLEGTGIGFF.

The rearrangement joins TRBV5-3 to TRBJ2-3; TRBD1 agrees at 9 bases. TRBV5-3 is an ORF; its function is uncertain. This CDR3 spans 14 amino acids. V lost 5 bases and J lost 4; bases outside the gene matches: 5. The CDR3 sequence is CARSRDRVADTQYF. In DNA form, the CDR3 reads TGTGCCAGAAGTAGGGACAGGGTTGCAGATACGCAGTATTTT.

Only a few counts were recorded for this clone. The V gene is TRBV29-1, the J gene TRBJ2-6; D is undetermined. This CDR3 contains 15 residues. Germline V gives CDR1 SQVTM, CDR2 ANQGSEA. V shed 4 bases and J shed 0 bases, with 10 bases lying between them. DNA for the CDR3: TGCAGCGTTGGAGGCAGCCACTCTGGGGCCAACGTCCTGACTTTC. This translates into CSVGGSHSGANVLTF.

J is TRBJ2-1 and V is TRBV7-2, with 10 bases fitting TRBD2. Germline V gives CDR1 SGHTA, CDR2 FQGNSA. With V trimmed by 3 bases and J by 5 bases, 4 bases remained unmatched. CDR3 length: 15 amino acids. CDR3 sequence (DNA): TGTGCCAGCAGCTTCCAGCGGGGGGGCCACAATGAGCAGTTCTTC. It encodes CASSFQRGGHNEQFF.

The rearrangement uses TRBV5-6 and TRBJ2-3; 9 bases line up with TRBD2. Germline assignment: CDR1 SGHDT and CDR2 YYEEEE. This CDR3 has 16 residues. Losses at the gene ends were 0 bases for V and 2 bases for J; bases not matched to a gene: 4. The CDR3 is CASSLVASGDTDTQYF. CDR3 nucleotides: TGTGCCAGCAGCTTGGTCGCTAGCGGGGACACAGATACGCAGTATTTT.

The CDR3 region is CASSQVQNNSPLHF. In DNA, the CDR3 is TGTGCCAGCAGCCAAGTTCAGAATAATTCACCCCTCCACTTT. This rearrangement joins TRBV4-2 to TRBJ1-6; D unclear. CDR1 is LGHNA and CDR2 is YNFKEQ in the germline V gene. Between the trimmed V and J ends, which lost 1 base and 5 bases, there was a span of 6 bases. The CDR3 sequence is 14 residues long.

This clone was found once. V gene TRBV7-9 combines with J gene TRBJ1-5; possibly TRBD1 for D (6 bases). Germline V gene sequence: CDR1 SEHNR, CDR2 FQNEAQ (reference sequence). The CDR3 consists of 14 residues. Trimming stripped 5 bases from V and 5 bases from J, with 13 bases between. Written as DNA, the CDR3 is TGTGCCAGCAGCCCTACAGGGATAGATCAGCCCCAGCATTTT. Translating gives CASSPTGIDQPQHF.

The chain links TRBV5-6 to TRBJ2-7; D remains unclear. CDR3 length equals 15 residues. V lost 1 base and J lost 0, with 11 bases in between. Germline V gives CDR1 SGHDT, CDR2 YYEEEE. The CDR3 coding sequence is TGTGCCAGCAGCTTGCGAAACTCCGGCTCCTACGAGCAGTACTTC. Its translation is CASSLRNSGSYEQYF. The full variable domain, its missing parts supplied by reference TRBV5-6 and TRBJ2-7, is DAGVTQSPTHLIKTRGQQVTLRCSPKSGHDTVSWYQQALGQGPQFIFQYYEEEERQRGNFPDRFSGHQFPNYSSELNVNALLLGDSALYLCASSLRNSGSYEQYFGPGTRLTVT.

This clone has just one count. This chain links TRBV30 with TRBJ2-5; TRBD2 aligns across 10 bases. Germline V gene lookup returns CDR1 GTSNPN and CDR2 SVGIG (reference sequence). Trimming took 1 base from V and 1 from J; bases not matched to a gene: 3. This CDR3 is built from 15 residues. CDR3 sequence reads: CAWSEASGSQETQYF. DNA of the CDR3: TGTGCCTGGAGTGAGGCTAGCGGGAGCCAAGAGACCCAGTACTTC.

The CDR3: CASSSYTHNEQFF. The CDR3 DNA follows: TGTGCCAGCAGCTCATACACGCACAATGAGCAGTTCTTC. V is TRBV11-3 and J is TRBJ2-1, with D uncertain. Germline lookup yields CDR1 SGHNT and CDR2 YENEEA. Trimming took off 4 bases at V and 5 bases at J, with 9 bases between the two ends. CDR3 length: 13 residues.

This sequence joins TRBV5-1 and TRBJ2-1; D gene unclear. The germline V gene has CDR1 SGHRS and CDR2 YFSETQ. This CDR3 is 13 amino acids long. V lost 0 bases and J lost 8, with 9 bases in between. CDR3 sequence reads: CASSLAGWDEQFF. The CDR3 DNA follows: TGCGCCAGCAGCTTGGCCGGGTGGGATGAGCAGTTCTTC.

The CDR3 DNA sequence: TGTGCCAGTAGTATAAAAGGGGACAGGTCCTACGAGCAGTACTTC. It yields the protein CASSIKGDRSYEQYF. The chain is built from TRBV19 and TRBJ2-7, with 8 bases fitting TRBD1. The ends lost 2 bases at V and 1 base at J; junction bases unmatched: 4. The germline CDR1 and CDR2 sequences are LNHDA and SQIVND (reference sequence). The CDR3 totals 15 residues.

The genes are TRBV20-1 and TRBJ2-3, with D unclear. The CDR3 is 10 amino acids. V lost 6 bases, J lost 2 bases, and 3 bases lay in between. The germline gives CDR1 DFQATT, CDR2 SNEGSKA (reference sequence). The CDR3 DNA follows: TGCAGTGCCTACACAGATACGCAGTATTTT. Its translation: CSAYTDTQYF.

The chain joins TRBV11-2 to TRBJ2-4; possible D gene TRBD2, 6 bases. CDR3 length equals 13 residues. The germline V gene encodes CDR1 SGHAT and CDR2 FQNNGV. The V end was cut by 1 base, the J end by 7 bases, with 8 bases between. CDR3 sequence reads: CASSLAGENIQYF. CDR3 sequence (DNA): TGTGCCAGCAGCTTAGCGGGAGAGAACATTCAGTACTTC.

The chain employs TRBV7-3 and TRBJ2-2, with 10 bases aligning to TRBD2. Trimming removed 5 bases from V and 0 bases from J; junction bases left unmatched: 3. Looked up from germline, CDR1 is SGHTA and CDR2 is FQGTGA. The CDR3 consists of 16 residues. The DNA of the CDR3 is TGTGCCAGCAGCACTAGCGGGAACGCGAACACCGGGGAGCTGTTTTTT. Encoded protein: CASSTSGNANTGELFF.

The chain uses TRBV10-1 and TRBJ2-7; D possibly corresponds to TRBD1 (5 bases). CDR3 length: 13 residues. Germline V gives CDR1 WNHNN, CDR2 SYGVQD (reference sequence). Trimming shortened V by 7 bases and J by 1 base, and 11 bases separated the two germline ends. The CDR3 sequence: CASTQGGSYEQYF. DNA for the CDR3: TGCGCCAGCACCCAGGGTGGGTCCTACGAGCAGTACTTC.

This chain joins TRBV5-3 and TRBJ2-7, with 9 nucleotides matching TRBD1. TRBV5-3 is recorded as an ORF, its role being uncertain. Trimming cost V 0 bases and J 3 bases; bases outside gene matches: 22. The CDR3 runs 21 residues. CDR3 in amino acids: CARSLAGILGASDRGIYEQYF. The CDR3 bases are TGTGCCAGAAGCTTGGCCGGAATTCTGGGGGCGTCGGACAGGGGCATCTACGAGCAGTACTTC.

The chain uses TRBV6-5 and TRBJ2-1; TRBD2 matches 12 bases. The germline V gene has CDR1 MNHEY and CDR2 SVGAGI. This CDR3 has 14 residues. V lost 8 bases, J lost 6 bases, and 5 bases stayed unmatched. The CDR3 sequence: CASGLAGGPNEQFF. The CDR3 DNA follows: TGTGCCAGCGGTCTAGCGGGAGGGCCCAATGAGCAGTTCTTC.

This CDR3 reads CASSRQGYDEQFF. The CDR3, as DNA: TGCGCCAGCAGCCGGCAGGGGTACGATGAGCAGTTCTTC. The genes are TRBV4-3 and TRBJ2-1, with D maybe TRBD1 (6 bases). Germline V gene sequence: CDR1 LGHNA, CDR2 YSLEER. There are 13 residues in the CDR3. V lost 4 bases, J lost 8 bases, and 12 bases lay in between.

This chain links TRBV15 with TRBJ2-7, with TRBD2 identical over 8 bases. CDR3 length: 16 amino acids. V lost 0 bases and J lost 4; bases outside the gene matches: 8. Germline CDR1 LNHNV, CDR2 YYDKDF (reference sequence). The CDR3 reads CATSRDMAGGFYEQYF. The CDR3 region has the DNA TGTGCCACCAGCAGAGATATGGCGGGAGGATTTTACGAGCAGTACTTC.

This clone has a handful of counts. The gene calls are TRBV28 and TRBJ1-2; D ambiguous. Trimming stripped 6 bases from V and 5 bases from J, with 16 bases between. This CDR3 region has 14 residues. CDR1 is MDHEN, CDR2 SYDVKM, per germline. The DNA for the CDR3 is TGTGCCAGCAGGAGTCCTCAGGAGGCGTATGGCTACACCTTC. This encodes CASRSPQEAYGYTF.

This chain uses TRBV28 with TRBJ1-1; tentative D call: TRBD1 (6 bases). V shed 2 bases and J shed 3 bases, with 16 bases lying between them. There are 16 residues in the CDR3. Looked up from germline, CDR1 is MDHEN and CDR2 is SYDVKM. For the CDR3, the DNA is TGTGCCAGCAGTTTACGCTGGAGGGGGGGAGACACTGAAGCTTTCTTT. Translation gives CASSLRWRGGDTEAFF. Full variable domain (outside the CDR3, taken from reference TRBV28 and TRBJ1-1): DVKVTQSSRYLVKRTGEKVFLECVQDMDHENMFWYRQDPGLGLRLIYFSYDVKMKEKGDIPEGYSVSREKKERFSLILESASTNQTSMYLCASSLRWRGGDTEAFFGQGTRLTVV.

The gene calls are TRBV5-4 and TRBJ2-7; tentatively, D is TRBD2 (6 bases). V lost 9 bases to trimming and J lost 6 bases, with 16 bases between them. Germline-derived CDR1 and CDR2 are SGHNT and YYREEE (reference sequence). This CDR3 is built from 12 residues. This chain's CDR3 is CAKSNPGGEQYF. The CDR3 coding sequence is TGTGCCAAGTCGAACCCCGGGGGCGAGCAGTACTTC.

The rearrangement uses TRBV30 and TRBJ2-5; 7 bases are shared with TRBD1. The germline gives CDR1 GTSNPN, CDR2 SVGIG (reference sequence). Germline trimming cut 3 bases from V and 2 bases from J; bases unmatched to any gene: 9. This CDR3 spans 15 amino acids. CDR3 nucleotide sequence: TGTGCCTGGAGCCGAAGGGGGCGCGTACAAGAGACCCAGTACTTC. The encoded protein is CAWSRRGRVQETQYF.

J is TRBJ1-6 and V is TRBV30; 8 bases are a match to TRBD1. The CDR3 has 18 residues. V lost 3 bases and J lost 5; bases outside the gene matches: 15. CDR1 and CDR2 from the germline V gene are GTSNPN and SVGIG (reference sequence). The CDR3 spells CAWRSLLTGGTHNSPLHF. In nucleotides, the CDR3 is TGTGCCTGGAGAAGTCTCCTTACAGGGGGAACACATAATTCACCCCTCCACTTT.

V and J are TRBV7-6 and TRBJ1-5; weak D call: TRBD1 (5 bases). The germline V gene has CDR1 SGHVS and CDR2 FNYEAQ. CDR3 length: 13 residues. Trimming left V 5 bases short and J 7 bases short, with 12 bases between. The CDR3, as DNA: TGTGCCAGCAGCCGAGAACAGGCACAGCCCCAGCATTTT. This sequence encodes CASSREQAQPQHF.

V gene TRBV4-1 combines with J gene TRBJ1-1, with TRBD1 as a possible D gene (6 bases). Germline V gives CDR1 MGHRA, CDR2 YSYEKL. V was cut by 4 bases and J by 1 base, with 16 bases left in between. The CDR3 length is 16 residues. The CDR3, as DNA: TGCGCCAGCAGCCTTCTGCTACAGGGTGAGAACACTGAAGCTTTCTTT. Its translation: CASSLLLQGENTEAFF.

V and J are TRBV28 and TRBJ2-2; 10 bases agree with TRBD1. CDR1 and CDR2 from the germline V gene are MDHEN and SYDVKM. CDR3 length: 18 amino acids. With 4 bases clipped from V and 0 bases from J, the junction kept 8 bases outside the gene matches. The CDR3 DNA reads TGTGCCAGCAGTTATCCAAGGACAGGGGGGACGAACACCGGGGAGCTGTTTTTT. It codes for CASSYPRTGGTNTGELFF.

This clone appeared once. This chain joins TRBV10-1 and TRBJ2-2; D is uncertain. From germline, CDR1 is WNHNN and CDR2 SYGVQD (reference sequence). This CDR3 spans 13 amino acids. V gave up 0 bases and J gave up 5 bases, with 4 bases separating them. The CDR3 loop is CASSESRTGELFF. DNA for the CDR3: TGCGCCAGCAGTGAGTCCAGGACCGGGGAGCTGTTTTTT.